The 8 T cell receptor beta chains below were found in one sample sequenced in a study of cytomegalovirus exposure and HLA in healthy donors. Sequencing used immunoSEQ multiplex PCR; TCRdb keeps in-frame clones, though not all of them. The table has about 140,000 clones, 90% to 95% seen once; the top ten hold under 0.8%. The source material was PBMCs. These receptors were obtained from a man aged 18 to 30 in good health and CMV-seronegative.

The J gene is TRBJ2-5, the V gene TRBV11-3; the D gene is possibly TRBD2 (6 bases). Deletions cut 4 bases from V and 4 bases from J, with 19 bases between. From germline, CDR1 is SGHNT and CDR2 YENEEA. This CDR3 spans 16 amino acids. CDR3 loop: CASSSPGDLAGETQYF. Written as DNA, the CDR3 is TGTGCCAGCAGCTCCCCGGGGGACCTGGCGGGAGAGACCCAGTACTTC.

The rearrangement links TRBV6-1 to TRBJ1-3; perhaps TRBD1 as D (6 bases). In germline, CDR1 is MNHNS, CDR2 SASEGT. The CDR3 sequence is 14 residues long. V shed 7 bases and J shed 4 bases, with 14 bases lying between them. The CDR3: CASIHRTDGNTIYF. CDR3 DNA: TGTGCCAGCATCCACCGGACAGACGGAAACACCATATATTTT.

CDR3 loop: CASSQDSWRNTEAFF. CDR3 sequence (DNA): TGCGCCAGCAGCCAAGATTCGTGGAGGAACACTGAAGCTTTCTTT. V usage is TRBV4-3 and J usage is TRBJ1-1; D is uncertain. The CDR3 is 15 residues long. The V end was cut by 0 bases, the J end by 1 base, with 9 bases between. The germline V gene has CDR1 LGHNA and CDR2 YSLEER.

This clone showed up just a few times. The rearrangement links TRBV4-2 to TRBJ2-2; D unclear. This CDR3 is 16 amino acids long. V was pared by 1 base and J by 6 bases, with 15 bases between. Germline values: CDR1 LGHNA, CDR2 YNFKEQ. The CDR3, as DNA: TGTGCCAGCAGCCAAGGTCGCGGTTATCCTCCCGGGGAGCTGTTTTTT. Translated, it gives CASSQGRGYPPGELFF.

In this sample, this clone turned up a few times. The CDR3 spells CSAGEGGGNTEAFF. In DNA, the CDR3 is TGCAGCGCTGGAGAGGGGGGAGGGAACACTGAAGCTTTCTTT. The chain is built from TRBV29-1 and TRBJ1-1; D may be TRBD1 (6 bases). CDR3 length equals 14 residues. Looked up from germline, CDR1 is SQVTM and CDR2 is ANQGSEA. V was pared by 7 bases and J by 1 base, with 16 bases between.

V is TRBV11-3 and J is TRBJ2-2, with 13 positions matching TRBD2. After removal of 0 bases from V and 5 bases from J, the junction contained 9 bases not matched to a gene. The CDR3 is 19 amino acids. CDR1 is SGHNT, CDR2 YENEEA, per germline. CDR3 amino acids: CASSLEGRTSGRGTGELFF. The CDR3 coding sequence is TGTGCCAGCAGCTTAGAAGGAAGGACTAGCGGGAGAGGTACCGGGGAGCTGTTTTTT.

The chain has TRBV9 and TRBJ2-3, with 9 bases lining up with TRBD2. The length of the CDR3 is 18 residues. V dropped 3 bases and J dropped 4; count of bases not matched to a gene: 15. The germline V gene encodes CDR1 SGDLS and CDR2 YYNGEE. Here the CDR3 reads CASSAPAGGGARADTQYF. As DNA, the CDR3 is TGTGCCAGCAGCGCACCCGCCGGCGGGGGGGCGCGGGCAGATACGCAGTATTTT.

CDR3 coding DNA: TGTGCCAGCTCACCACGGACAGCCTACCGGGACAGACACTACGAGCAGTACTTC. Encoded protein: CASSPRTAYRDRHYEQYF. The chain combines TRBV18 with TRBJ2-7; 7 bases align to TRBD1. The CDR3 loop spans 18 amino acids. V lost 1 base to trimming and J lost 3 bases; unmatched junction nucleotides: 15. CDR1 is KGHSH and CDR2 is LQKENI in the germline V gene.